This T cell receptor beta chain was sequenced for a study of T cell repertoires in cytomegalovirus infection. The CDR3 is 14 amino acids. The V gene's germline CDR1 is LNHDA and CDR2 SQIVND (reference sequence). Trimming stripped 6 bases from V and 4 bases from J, with 15 bases between. Worth noting for this clonotype: Its antigen is not known. The CDR3 ends on some other residue instead of the conserved phenylalanine or tryptophan, so this is likely a read error.

TCRdb ran MiXCR on the reads and lists one entry per CDR3 protein. Found here are about 900,000 distinct CDR3 sequences, 25% to 40% of them singletons; the top ten hold under 15%. This sequence originates from a human donor in good health (CMV status not recorded). Some clones in this sample may be carry-over from other donors' samples. Sequenced material: cultured CD8+ T cells from PBMCs, taken from culture after CMV antigen stimulation. This chain joins TRBV19 and TRBJ2-5; possibly TRBD2 for D (5 bases). The CDR3 region is CASSWTLQSETQYL. CDR3 in DNA: TGTGCCAGTAGCTGGACTTTGCAGTCAGAGACCCAGTACCTC.